Shown below are 23 T cell receptor beta chains from a single sample sequenced in a study of blood T cell repertoires in COVID-19. Data came from immunoSEQ multiplex PCR; TCRdb stores just in-frame clones and leaves some out. The repertoire includes a few hundred thousand clones, about 89% of them detected once, and 2.3% sits in the top ten. The sequenced sample was peripheral blood. These receptors were obtained from a woman between 50 and 59 years old with acute or convalescent COVID-19.

The J gene is TRBJ2-1, the V gene TRBV29-1, with 14 bases that match TRBD2. V lost 7 bases and J lost 9; bases outside the gene matches: 11. This CDR3 spans 15 amino acids. From germline, CDR1 is SQVTM and CDR2 ANQGSEA. The chain's CDR3 is CSATPGLAGEGEQFF. For the CDR3, the DNA is TGCAGCGCCACCCCGGGACTAGCGGGAGAGGGTGAGCAGTTCTTC.

The rearrangement links TRBV3-1 (or the pseudogene TRBV3-2) to TRBJ2-1; 10 bases are shared with TRBD2. CDR1 is LGHDT, CDR2 YNNKEL, per germline (reference sequence). The CDR3 is 17 amino acids. The J segment lost 4 bases and the V segment lost 4 bases, leaving 10 bases of the junction unmatched. The CDR3 loop is CASSPLAGVEGYNEQFF. CDR3 coding DNA: TGTGCCAGCAGCCCGCTAGCGGGAGTGGAGGGATACAATGAGCAGTTCTTC.

This chain connects TRBV11-2 to TRBJ2-7; 11 bases are a match to TRBD2. There are 15 residues in the CDR3. Trimming removed 5 bases from V and 1 base from J; junction bases left unmatched: 4. The V gene's germline CDR1 is SGHAT and CDR2 FQNNGV. As DNA, the CDR3 is TGTGCCAGCAGCAGGAGACTAGCGGGATCCTACGAGCAGTACTTC. This codes for CASSRRLAGSYEQYF.

V is TRBV2 and J is TRBJ1-1, with D uncertain. Trimming took off 3 bases at V and 6 bases at J, with 14 bases between the two ends. CDR3 length: 14 amino acids. The germline V gene has CDR1 SNHLY and CDR2 FYNNEI. The CDR3 reads CASSDTGKEAEAFF. The CDR3 region has the DNA TGTGCCAGCAGTGATACCGGGAAAGAGGCTGAAGCTTTCTTT.

The V and J genes are TRBV2 and TRBJ2-3; TRBD2 matches 8 bases. The germline V gene encodes CDR1 SNHLY and CDR2 FYNNEI. Unmatched junction bases numbered 13, after V lost 8 bases and J lost 0 bases. The CDR3 has 17 amino acids. The CDR3 DNA reads as TGTGCCAGCGGAGCGGCGGGAGGACAACCCAGCACAGATACGCAGTATTTT. This codes for CASGAAGGQPSTDTQYF.

This chain connects TRBV24-1 to TRBJ1-4; D is uncertain. Germline CDR1 is KGHDR and CDR2 is SFDVKD. The germline V and J ends were trimmed by 2 bases and 4 bases, with 10 bases remaining between them. The CDR3 contains 15 residues. This CDR3 is CATSDSQAGNEKLFF. The DNA of the CDR3 is TGTGCCACCAGTGATTCTCAGGCGGGTAATGAAAAACTGTTTTTT.

This clone appeared a few times. This sequence joins TRBV5-4 and TRBJ1-2; D may be TRBD1 (5 bases). Germline V gene lookup returns CDR1 SGHNT and CDR2 YYREEE (reference sequence). CDR3 size: 14 residues. The V gene lost 1 base and the J gene lost 6 bases, with 13 bases spanning the gap. CDR3 bases: TGTGCCAGCAGCTTGTCGGCAGGGTGGGATGGCTACACCTTC. As protein: CASSLSAGWDGYTF.

The V call is TRBV4-3, the J call TRBJ1-1; TRBD1 might be the D (5 bases). The length of the CDR3 is 15 residues. V was clipped by 5 bases and J by 3 bases, with 16 bases between them. The germline gives CDR1 LGHNA, CDR2 YSLEER. The CDR3 loop is CASSYYSDSDTEAFF. CDR3 coding DNA: TGCGCCAGCAGCTACTATAGTGACAGTGACACTGAAGCTTTCTTT.

The chain links TRBV6-5 to TRBJ2-7, with D possibly being TRBD2 (5 bases). Per germline, CDR1 MNHEY and CDR2 SVGAGI. Trimming took off 2 bases at V and 1 base at J, with 9 bases between the two ends. CDR3 length: 14 residues. This CDR3 is CASSYRSGSYEQYF. The CDR3 nucleotides read TGTGCCAGCAGTTACCGATCGGGATCCTACGAGCAGTACTTC.

CDR3: CASSRNRGPLGNEQFF. The DNA of the CDR3 is TGTGCCAGCAGTAGAAACAGGGGCCCCCTTGGGAATGAGCAGTTCTTC. J is TRBJ2-1 and V is TRBV5-8; 7 bases agree with TRBD1. V trimming: 5 bases; J trimming: 7 bases; junction bases outside the gene matches: 15. This CDR3 is 16 amino acids long. Germline V gene data show CDR1 as SGHTS and CDR2 as YDEGEE.

This rearrangement joins TRBV29-1 to TRBJ1-4; D possibly corresponds to TRBD1 (6 bases). Germline V gene sequence: CDR1 SQVTM, CDR2 ANQGSEA. The CDR3 covers 14 residues. Trimming took off 1 base at V and 0 bases at J, with 6 bases between the two ends. The DNA of the CDR3 is TGCAGCGTTGAAGGGACAGCAACTAATGAAAAACTGTTTTTT. Its protein is CSVEGTATNEKLFF.

The chain is built from TRBV13 and TRBJ2-7; D possibly corresponds to TRBD2 (6 bases). The CDR3 contains 14 residues. Germline CDR1 and CDR2: PRHDT and FYEKMQ (reference sequence). The V gene lost 4 bases and the J gene lost 3 bases, with 13 bases spanning the gap. CDR3 sequence reads: CASSSGLQNYEQYF. As DNA, the CDR3 is TGTGCCAGCAGCTCGGGACTTCAAAACTACGAGCAGTACTTC.

The chain uses TRBV10-3 and TRBJ2-1; a weak D match, TRBD2 (6 bases). Trimming pared 10 bases from V and 5 bases from J, leaving 21 bases between. CDR1 and CDR2 from the germline V gene are ENHRY and SYGVKD. CDR3 length: 15 residues. CDR3 residues: CATVGGAGAHNEQFF. CDR3 in DNA: TGTGCCACCGTAGGCGGGGCAGGAGCTCACAATGAGCAGTTCTTC.

The CDR3 spells CASSVEAGGPYPQQFF. CDR3 coding DNA: TGTGCCAGCAGCGTAGAAGCGGGAGGCCCCTACCCCCAGCAGTTCTTC. J is TRBJ2-1 and V is TRBV9, with 9 bases lining up with TRBD2. After removal of 0 bases from V and 11 bases from J, the junction contained 12 bases not matched to a gene. Germline assignment: CDR1 SGDLS and CDR2 YYNGEE. The CDR3 length is 16 residues.

J is TRBJ2-7 and V is TRBV7-6, with 8 nucleotides matching TRBD1. The CDR3 spans 16 residues. Per germline, CDR1 SGHVS and CDR2 FNYEAQ. The J segment lost 0 bases and the V segment lost 5 bases, leaving 9 bases of the junction unmatched. CDR3 sequence: CASSRGSDRGSYEQYF. CDR3 DNA: TGTGCCAGCAGCCGGGGAAGCGACAGGGGCTCCTACGAGCAGTACTTC. Full variable domain (missing parts from reference TRBV7-6 and TRBJ2-7): GAGVSQSPRYKVTKRGQDVALRCDPISGHVSLYWYRQALGQGPEFLTYFNYEAQQDKSGLPNDRFSAERPEGSISTLTIQRTEQRDSAMYRCASSRGSDRGSYEQYFGPGTRLTVT.

This chain joins TRBV19 and TRBJ2-1; D might be TRBD2 (6 bases). V was trimmed by 6 bases and J by 6 bases, leaving 21 bases between them. This CDR3 region has 16 residues. Germline-derived CDR1 and CDR2 are LNHDA and SQIVND (reference sequence). The CDR3 spells CASSLTRTGLFNEQFF. CDR3 nucleotide sequence: TGTGCCAGTAGCCTGACTAGAACTGGTCTTTTCAATGAGCAGTTCTTC.

DNA for the CDR3: TGTGCCAGCTCACCAGCGGGGTCAACCTCCTCCTACGAGCAGTACTTC. Its protein is CASSPAGSTSSYEQYF. This chain uses TRBV18 with TRBJ2-7; tentatively, D is TRBD2 (6 bases). The CDR3 sequence is 16 residues long. Germline CDR1 and CDR2: KGHSH and LQKENI. The V and J ends lost 2 bases and 0 bases respectively, with 14 bases between them.

The chain is built from TRBV7-3 and TRBJ2-1; TRBD1 agrees at 8 bases. Germline loops: CDR1 SGHTA, CDR2 FQGTGA. V dropped 6 bases and J dropped 9; count of bases not matched to a gene: 13. There are 15 residues in the CDR3. The CDR3 DNA is TGTGCCAGCAGTTTTCAAGGGACAGGCCTTAGTGAGCAGTTCTTC. Its translation: CASSFQGTGLSEQFF.

This clone was seen a handful of times. The chain is built from TRBV5-1 and TRBJ2-7; 9 bases align to TRBD2. Looked up from germline, CDR1 is SGHRS and CDR2 is YFSETQ. Trimming cost V 5 bases and J 3 bases; bases outside gene matches: 6. This CDR3 has 14 residues. The CDR3 sequence: CASRSASGNYEQYF. In DNA form, the CDR3 reads TGCGCCAGCAGATCGGCTAGCGGGAACTACGAGCAGTACTTC.

The J gene is TRBJ1-3, the V gene TRBV30; D remains unclear. Looked up from germline, CDR1 is GTSNPN and CDR2 is SVGIG (reference sequence). V was cut by 4 bases and J by 9 bases, with 13 bases left in between. The CDR3 totals 12 residues. The CDR3 nucleotides read TGTGCCTGGACAGGAATAAGTAGCACCATATATTTT. It is translated as CAWTGISSTIYF.

The chain has TRBV24-1 and TRBJ2-1; TRBD1 agrees at 8 bases. The CDR3 runs 16 residues. Germline V lookup: CDR1 KGHDR, CDR2 SFDVKD. The J segment lost 9 bases and the V segment lost 3 bases, leaving 12 bases of the junction unmatched. The CDR3 region has the DNA TGTGCCACCAGTGATCCCCATATGCAGGGGGCGGGTGAGCAGTTCTTC. Protein sequence: CATSDPHMQGAGEQFF.

This chain joins TRBV5-1 and TRBJ1-1; D perhaps matches TRBD1 (6 bases). CDR3 length: 14 amino acids. V gave up 2 bases and J gave up 7 bases, with 15 bases separating them. The V gene's germline CDR1 is SGHRS and CDR2 YFSETQ. The CDR3 here is CASSFLHRTDEAFF. Written as DNA, the CDR3 is TGCGCCAGCAGCTTTCTACACAGGACAGATGAAGCTTTCTTT.

V usage is TRBV5-1 and J usage is TRBJ2-5; no reliable D call. The ends were cut back, 1 base at V and 0 bases at J, with 7 bases in the middle. In germline, CDR1 is SGHRS, CDR2 YFSETQ. CDR3 length: 14 amino acids. The CDR3 DNA is TGCGCCAGCAGCTTGTTTCCCGACCAAGAGACCCAGTACTTC. Translation gives CASSLFPDQETQYF.